The rows below give T cell receptor beta chains drawn from one sample of a study of T cell responses to AZD1222 COVID-19 vaccine. TCRdb's table, derived via immunoSEQ multiplex PCR, lists solely in-frame clones and lacks some. The sample lists approximately 140,000 clones; roughly 90% were seen once. This specimen was peripheral blood, taken 28 days after the second AZD1222 dose. The receptors derive from an adult who received the AZD1222 COVID-19 vaccine. Each CDR3 is given with its conserved first and last residue. A D gene is named only where the DNA matches it firmly. Clone size appears in some rows only: once, few, many, or a class for an expanded clone.

cdr3_nt,cdr3_aa,clone_size,d_call,j_call,v_call,cdr3_length
TGTGCCAGCAGCTGGAGGGGACTAGCGGGAGGAAGGGAGCAGTTCTTC,CASSWRGLAGGREQFF,NA,TRBD2,TRBJ2-1,TRBV5-4,16
TGTGCCAGCAGTAACCTCGGGGGCATCGGGGACACCATATATTTT,CASSNLGGIGDTIYF,NA,NA,TRBJ1-3,TRBV6-5,15
TGTGCCAGCAGTCCACCAAGACAGGGGCTTCTTTCCCACAGGCAAGCTTTCTTT,CASSPPRQGLLSHRQAFF,NA,TRBD1,TRBJ1-1,TRBV6-6,18
TGTGCCAGCAGTTACTCGGCATGGACAGGGAATGGCTACACCTTC,CASSYSAWTGNGYTF,NA,TRBD1,TRBJ1-2,TRBV6-2/TRBV6-3,15
TGTGCCAGTAGTAGAAATGGAGCTGAAGCTTTCTTT,CASSRNGAEAFF,NA,NA,TRBJ1-1,TRBV19,12
TGCGCCAGCAGCCCCCAGGGGTTGGATACGCAGTATTTT,CASSPQGLDTQYF,NA,NA,TRBJ2-3,TRBV5-1,13
TGTGCCAGCAGCCAAGTCGCAGACTCTGGAAACACCATATATTTT,CASSQVADSGNTIYF,NA,NA,TRBJ1-3,TRBV3-1/TRBV3-2,15
TGTGCCAGCACGAAGGGAACTGAAGCTTTCTTT,CASTKGTEAFF,NA,NA,TRBJ1-1,TRBV6-5,11
TGTGCCAGCAGCCCGGGGGGGCAGGGGAACTATGGCTACACCTTC,CASSPGGQGNYGYTF,NA,NA,TRBJ1-2,TRBV11-2,15
TGTGCCAGCCAGGGGGCCGGTTCACCCCTCCACTTT,CASQGAGSPLHF,NA,TRBD1,TRBJ1-6,TRBV2,12
TGTGCCAGCAGTTTGGGGGCTGCAGGGAACAGGGGAAGTAATTCACCCCTCCACTTT,CASSLGAAGNRGSNSPLHF,once,TRBD1,TRBJ1-6,TRBV28,19
TGTGCCAGCAGCCAAGGGACTTCGGAGGATGAGCAGTTCTTC,CASSQGTSEDEQFF,few,NA,TRBJ2-1,TRBV3-1/TRBV3-2,14
TGCGCCAGCAGCCCCTCGGCAGGACCCTCCTATAATTCACCCCTCCACTTT,CASSPSAGPSYNSPLHF,NA,NA,TRBJ1-6,TRBV4-1,17
TGTGCCAGCAGCGTAGCGAACCAAGAGACCCAGTACTTC,CASSVANQETQYF,NA,NA,TRBJ2-5,TRBV28,13
TGTGCCATCAGTGAGTCGGGGCAGGGGGCGCTGGTCACTGAAGCTTTCTTT,CAISESGQGALVTEAFF,NA,TRBD1,TRBJ1-1,TRBV10-3,17
TGTGCCAGCAGCGTGCGTCCTAGCGGGGGTCCAGGAGAGACCCAGTACTTC,CASSVRPSGGPGETQYF,NA,TRBD2,TRBJ2-5,TRBV9,17
TGCAGCGTTGAATATGGATACAATGAGCAGTTCTTC,CSVEYGYNEQFF,NA,NA,TRBJ2-1,TRBV29-1,12
TGCAGCGTTGATGGGATCTCTGGAAACACCATATATTTT,CSVDGISGNTIYF,NA,NA,TRBJ1-3,TRBV29-1,13
TGTGCCAGCAGTTTAAGAGCGGGAGGATCCTACGAGCAGTACTTC,CASSLRAGGSYEQYF,NA,TRBD2,TRBJ2-7,TRBV28,15
TGCGCCACCAGAACAGGGCAGAACTATGGCTACACCTTC,CATRTGQNYGYTF,few,NA,TRBJ1-2,TRBV5-1,13
TGTGCCAGCAGTTTAGGGTATGAGCAGTTCTTC,CASSLGYEQFF,NA,NA,TRBJ2-1,TRBV28,11
TGCGCCAGCAGCTTGAAGCGGGCAGGGGGCCTAGATGAGCAGTTCTTC,CASSLKRAGGLDEQFF,NA,TRBD1,TRBJ2-1,TRBV5-1,16
TGTGCCAGTAGTATTGGGGACAGCAGTAATGAAAAACTGTTTTTT,CASSIGDSSNEKLFF,NA,TRBD1,TRBJ1-4,TRBV19,15
TGTGCCAGCAGCCCAACGGAAGGCTATGGCTACACCTTC,CASSPTEGYGYTF,NA,NA,TRBJ1-2,TRBV6-6,13
TGCGCCAGCAGGAAGGGGGACTACCAAGAGACCCAGTACTTC,CASRKGDYQETQYF,NA,NA,TRBJ2-5,TRBV10-2,14
TGTGCCACCAGTGATGCTGGAGGGAAATATGGCTACACCTTC,CATSDAGGKYGYTF,once,NA,TRBJ1-2,TRBV24-1,14
TGTGCCAGCAGCCAAGACTTAGCGTTTCCCCAAGAGACCCAGTACTTC,CASSQDLAFPQETQYF,NA,NA,TRBJ2-5,TRBV14,16
TGTGCCAGCAGTTATAGGGGGCGGGGTGGTAATTCACCCCTCCACTTT,CASSYRGRGGNSPLHF,NA,TRBD1,TRBJ1-6,TRBV6-5,16
TGTGCCAGCAGCTTAGGGCTAGCGCAGTTCTTC,CASSLGLAQFF,NA,NA,TRBJ2-1,TRBV7-9,11
TGTGCCTGGAGAAACAGAACTAATGAAAAACTGTTTTTT,CAWRNRTNEKLFF,NA,NA,TRBJ1-4,TRBV30,13
TGTGCCAGCAGCTTGTCCCCTCGGCACCCCTATGGCTACACCTTC,CASSLSPRHPYGYTF,NA,NA,TRBJ1-2,TRBV5-4,15
TGTGCCAGCAGCTTAGGGGGGGCCAATCAGCCCCAGCATTTT,CASSLGGANQPQHF,NA,NA,TRBJ1-5,TRBV7-2,14
TGTGCCAGCAGTCTCCGACAGGGTCCTCAGCCCCAGCATTTT,CASSLRQGPQPQHF,NA,TRBD1,TRBJ1-5,TRBV28,14
TGCAGCGCCGGGACAGGGGTCGGGGAGCTGTTTTTT,CSAGTGVGELFF,NA,TRBD1,TRBJ2-2,TRBV29-1,12
TGCGCCAGCAGCCCCTCTAGCGGTAATTACGAGCAGTACTTC,CASSPSSGNYEQYF,NA,TRBD2,TRBJ2-7,TRBV5-1,14
TGTGCCAGCAGCTCCACAGACAGGGCGGCGGGAAACACCATATATTTT,CASSSTDRAAGNTIYF,NA,TRBD1,TRBJ1-3,TRBV7-6,16
TGTGCCAGCAGCCCTGTGGGGTCGAACACCGGGGAGCTGTTTTTT,CASSPVGSNTGELFF,once,NA,TRBJ2-2,TRBV7-3,15
TGTGCCAGCCGGTGGGCAGCCAATTCACCCCTCCACTTT,CASRWAANSPLHF,NA,NA,TRBJ1-6,TRBV12-3/TRBV12-4,13
TGTGCCAGCAGTTTAAGGGGACCAAACACAGATACGCAGTATTTT,CASSLRGPNTDTQYF,NA,NA,TRBJ2-3,TRBV27,15
TGCAGCGTTGGCGGGGACACTGAAGCTTTCTTT,CSVGGDTEAFF,NA,NA,TRBJ1-1,TRBV29-1,11
TGCGCCAGCAGCTTTGACAGGGCGTGGGATGGCTACACCTTC,CASSFDRAWDGYTF,NA,TRBD1,TRBJ1-2,TRBV5-1,14
TGCGCCAGCAGCCAAGAATTGGTACAGGGGTTTGAAGCTTTCTTT,CASSQELVQGFEAFF,NA,TRBD1,TRBJ1-1,TRBV4-3,15
TGTGCCAGCAGTTACTCAAGGGGGTACAATCAGCCCCAGCATTTT,CASSYSRGYNQPQHF,NA,NA,TRBJ1-5,TRBV6-6,15
TGTGCCAGCAGCTTATCGACAGGGGGCGGGGAGACCCAGTACTTC,CASSLSTGGGETQYF,NA,TRBD1,TRBJ2-5,TRBV7-3,15
TGCAGCGTTGAATCGGGGTTTACGCAGTATTTT,CSVESGFTQYF,NA,NA,TRBJ2-3,TRBV29-1,11
TGTGCCAGCAGCCAGGGGTCTCGGAAGACCATATATTTT,CASSQGSRKTIYF,NA,NA,TRBJ1-3,TRBV3-1/TRBV3-2,13
TGTGCCAGCAGCCAAGCTGGGACCTCGGCCCAGCATTTT,CASSQAGTSAQHF,NA,NA,TRBJ1-5,TRBV14,13
TGTGCCAGCATGACTGCCGGGACAGGGGGAGCTACGCAGTATTTT,CASMTAGTGGATQYF,NA,TRBD1,TRBJ2-3,TRBV6-5,15
TGTGCCAGCAGCGGCGGGTTTGCCGAAGCTTTCTTT,CASSGGFAEAFF,NA,NA,TRBJ1-1,TRBV28,12
TGTGCCAGCAGTGAAAGTACGGAAGCTTTCTTT,CASSESTEAFF,NA,NA,TRBJ1-1,TRBV2,11
TGTGCCAGCAGCCCAAATCCTAATGAAAAACTGTTTTTT,CASSPNPNEKLFF,NA,NA,TRBJ1-4,TRBV7-6,13
TGTGCCAGCAGCTTAGTTACCGGGACAGGGCACTATGGCTACACCTTC,CASSLVTGTGHYGYTF,NA,TRBD1,TRBJ1-2,TRBV7-8,16
TGCAGTGCTAGTCTAGATACGCAGTATTTT,CSASLDTQYF,NA,NA,TRBJ2-3,TRBV20-1,10
TGTGCCAGCAGCTTAGGACAGGGGCGAGGGGAAGAGACCCAGTACTTC,CASSLGQGRGEETQYF,once,TRBD1,TRBJ2-5,TRBV5-4,16
TGTGCCAGCAGTCGACAGGGGGGGTCAGAAGGCTACACCTTC,CASSRQGGSEGYTF,NA,TRBD1,TRBJ1-2,TRBV6-5,14
TGTGCCAGCAGCACAAGTATGGTGGGGACTGAAGCTTTCTTT,CASSTSMVGTEAFF,NA,NA,TRBJ1-1,TRBV7-2,14
TGCGCCAGCAGGGAGGCCGTTGGGGGGTCCGGGGAGCTGTTTTTT,CASREAVGGSGELFF,NA,NA,TRBJ2-2,TRBV10-2,15
TGTGCCAGCTCACGGAATAGGGAGGGGAACACCATATATTTT,CASSRNREGNTIYF,NA,NA,TRBJ1-3,TRBV18,14
TGTGCTAGCAGCTTACGCTCAGGGGCGGTGGGAGATACGCAGTATTTT,CASSLRSGAVGDTQYF,NA,NA,TRBJ2-3,TRBV7-7,16